The TCR beta chain under discussion was sequenced for a study of read filtering for tumor transcriptome and immune sequencing. Study summary: Patients were approximately 17 male and some 15 female, mean age 65.9 years, range roughly 47 to 85. Study results and limitations: Without single-read clonotypes, shared clonotype proportions correlated more between IR-seq and RNA-seq.

Germline values: CDR1 SGDLS, CDR2 YYNGEE. The CDR3 loop spans 13 amino acids. V shed 3 bases and J shed 3 bases, with 10 bases lying between them. There are a few counts of this clonotype. Its antigen is not known. The library was built from about 400 ng RNA with molecular barcoded adaptors for alpha/delta and beta/gamma chains. Each CDR3 protein is one row after TCRdb ran MiXCR on the reads. This sample yields around 29,000 distinct CDR3 sequences, of which under 15% are seen a single time; 44% belongs to the top ten. The source of this sequence is a donor aged 40 or older with multiple myeloma. This sequence joins TRBV9 and TRBJ2-7, with D hard to call. Material: a population of CD138-negative cells sorted from bone marrow. The CDR3 region is CASSGGSNYEQYF. DNA for the CDR3: TGTGCCAGCAGCGGGGGATCCAACTACGAGCAGTACTTC. Complete variable domain (other parts from reference TRBV9 and TRBJ2-7): DSGVTQTPKHLITATGQRVTLRCSPRSGDLSVYWYQQSLDQGLQFLIQYYNGEERAKGNILERFSAQQFPDLHSELNLSSLELGDSALYFCASSGGSNYEQYFGPGTRLTVT.